This TCR beta chain was observed in a study of T cells in Graves' hyperthyroidism and ophthalmopathy. Study-level points and caveats: Model-based prediction identified ophthalmopathy a median around seven months prior to its onset. Ophthalmopathy could be told apart from stable hyperthyroidism with a 13 V-J model. Most thyroid clonotypes expanded above 0.001 were also detected in blood.

CDR3 length equals 14 residues. CDR1 is MNHNS and CDR2 is SASEGT in the germline V gene. Pregnant or lactating patients were excluded, as were those with uncontrolled infection or other autoimmune disease. Comments on this clonotype: Its antigen is unknown. A junction boundary mismatches the germline segment, possibly from a read error.

Amplified TCR beta CDR3 regions derived from RNA transcripts. HTBI primers drove first-round RT-PCR of the TCR CDR3. Using its own MiXCR run on the multiplex PCR reads, TCRdb lists one record per CDR3 protein. Of 500,000 to 600,000 distinct CDR3 sequences in the sample, about 46% are singletons; the top ten hold approximately 44%. This TCR came from an adult woman with Graves' disease, either hyperthyroidism or ophthalmopathy (not recorded which). This chain joins TRBV6-1 and TRBJ1-1; 7 bases match TRBD1. Sequencing was done on a sample of peripheral blood or thyroid tissue (not recorded which). The CDR3 sequence: CASRYLQGNTEAFF. As DNA, the CDR3 is TGTGCCAGCAGGTACCTACAGGGGAACACCGAAGCTTTCTTT.